This T cell receptor beta chain was recorded in a study of blood T cell repertoires in COVID-19. The overall study: COVID-19 samples from acute and convalescent phases originated in the United States, Italy and Spain. Nucleic acid was either cDNA or gDNA, and it came from T cells, B-cell-depleted T cells, or PBMCs.

In the original processing: Amplification from reference gene primers served as the basis for estimated nucleated cell counts. The repertoire was sequenced with immunoSEQ multiplex PCR; TCRdb's copy has only in-frame clones and lacks some. The V and J calls and the clone size are those of that table, but D and trimming were determined from the DNA. This table holds under 200,000 clones, about 86% found once. The TCR was taken from a man in his late teens or twenties with acute or convalescent COVID-19. The specimen was peripheral blood.

The CDR3 DNA is TGTGCCAGCAGTGATGTAGATAGCAATCAGCCCCAGCATTTT. This gives the protein CASSDVDSNQPQHF. This chain links TRBV2 with TRBJ1-5, with unresolved D. V was pared by 3 bases and J by 0 bases, with 6 bases between. The CDR3 has 14 residues. CDR1 is SNHLY and CDR2 is FYNNEI in the germline V gene.